Included here is one T cell receptor (beta chain) sequence, with context. Its antigen is undetermined. The data were obtained in a study of T cell repertoires in cytomegalovirus infection. Study-wide context: Indications of both CMV infection and matching HLA type were provided by public TCR beta signatures. Study-level findings and limits: Totalled public TCR beta family frequency picked out people who carried CMV plus the relevant HLA. It was HLA-C-restricted CMV-specific TCR beta clonotypes that dominated the response ex vivo.

The CDR3 contains 16 residues. The germline V gene encodes CDR1 MNHEY and CDR2 SVGEGT. Trimming cost V 8 bases and J 3 bases; bases outside gene matches: 12. TCRdb passed the reads through MiXCR, listing each CDR3 protein once. Of roughly 200,000 distinct CDR3 sequences in the sample, about 18% were seen once. The chain combines TRBV6-2 or TRBV6-3 with TRBJ2-2, with TRBD2 matching 7 bases. The sample comprised CD8+ T cells from PBMCs. The sequence derives from a human donor in good health (CMV status not recorded). Some clones in this sample may be carry-over from other donors' samples. The CDR3, as DNA: TGTGCCAGCCTGAGCCCCGGGGGGAACGACACCGGGGAGCTGTTTTTT. It yields the protein CASLSPGGNDTGELFF.